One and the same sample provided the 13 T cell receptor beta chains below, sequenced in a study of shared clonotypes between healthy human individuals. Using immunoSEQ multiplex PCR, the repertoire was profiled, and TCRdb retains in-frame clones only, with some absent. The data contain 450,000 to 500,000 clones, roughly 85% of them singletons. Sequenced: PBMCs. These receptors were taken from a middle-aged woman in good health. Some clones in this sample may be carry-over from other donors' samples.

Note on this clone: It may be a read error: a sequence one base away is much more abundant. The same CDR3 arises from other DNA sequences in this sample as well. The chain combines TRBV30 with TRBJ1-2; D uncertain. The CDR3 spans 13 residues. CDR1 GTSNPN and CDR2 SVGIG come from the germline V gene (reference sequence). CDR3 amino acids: CAWSGPANYGYTF. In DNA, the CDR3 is TGTGCCTGGAGTGGTCCAGCAAACTATGGCTACACCTTT.

CDR3 in amino acids: CASSLGVGSNYEQYF. The CDR3 bases are TGCGCCAGCAGCTTGGGAGTCGGCTCCAACTACGAGCAGTACTTC. The chain has TRBV5-1 and TRBJ2-7; D gene unclear. Germline lookup yields CDR1 SGHRS and CDR2 YFSETQ. V was shortened by 0 bases and J by 3 bases, with 13 bases between the two germline ends. The CDR3 length is 15 residues.

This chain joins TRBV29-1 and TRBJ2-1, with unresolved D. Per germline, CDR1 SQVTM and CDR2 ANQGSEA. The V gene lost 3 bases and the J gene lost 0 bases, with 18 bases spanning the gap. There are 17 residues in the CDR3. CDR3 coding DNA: TGCAGCGTTGATTCCCTCCTTTTCCCGAGCTCCTACAATGAGCAGTTCTTC. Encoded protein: CSVDSLLFPSSYNEQFF.

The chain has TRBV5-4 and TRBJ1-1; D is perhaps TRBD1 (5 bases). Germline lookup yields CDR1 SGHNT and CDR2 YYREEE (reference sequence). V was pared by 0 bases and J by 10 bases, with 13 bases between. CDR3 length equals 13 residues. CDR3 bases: TGTGCCAGCAGCTTGGACGGGGCGGGCCGAGCTTTCTTT. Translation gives CASSLDGAGRAFF.

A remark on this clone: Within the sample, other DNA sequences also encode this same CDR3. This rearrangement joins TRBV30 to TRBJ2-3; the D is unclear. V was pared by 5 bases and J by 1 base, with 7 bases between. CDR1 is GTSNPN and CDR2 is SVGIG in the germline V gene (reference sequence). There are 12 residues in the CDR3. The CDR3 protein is CAWSSGTDTQYF. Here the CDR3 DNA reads TGTGCCTGGTCCTCGGGCACAGATACGCAGTATTTT.

CDR3 loop: CASSFQNTGELFF. For the CDR3, the DNA is TGTGCCAGCAGTTTTCAGAACACCGGGGAGCTGTTTTTT. The chain combines TRBV28 with TRBJ2-2; no firm D call. Germline CDR1 MDHEN, CDR2 SYDVKM. Trimming removed 3 bases at V and 1 base at J, with 3 bases between. CDR3 length equals 13 residues.

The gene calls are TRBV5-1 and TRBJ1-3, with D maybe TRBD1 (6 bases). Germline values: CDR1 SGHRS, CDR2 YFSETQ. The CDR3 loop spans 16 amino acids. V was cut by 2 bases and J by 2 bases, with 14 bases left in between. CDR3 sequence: CASSFSSGDAGNTIYF. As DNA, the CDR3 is TGCGCCAGCAGCTTTAGTTCAGGGGATGCTGGAAACACCATATATTTT.

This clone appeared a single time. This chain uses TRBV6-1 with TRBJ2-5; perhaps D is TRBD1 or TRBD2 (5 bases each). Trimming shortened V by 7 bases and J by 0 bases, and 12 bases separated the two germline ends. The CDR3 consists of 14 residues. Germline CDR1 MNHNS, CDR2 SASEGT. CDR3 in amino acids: CASTGAFDQETQYF. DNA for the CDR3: TGTGCCAGCACCGGGGCTTTCGACCAAGAGACCCAGTACTTC.

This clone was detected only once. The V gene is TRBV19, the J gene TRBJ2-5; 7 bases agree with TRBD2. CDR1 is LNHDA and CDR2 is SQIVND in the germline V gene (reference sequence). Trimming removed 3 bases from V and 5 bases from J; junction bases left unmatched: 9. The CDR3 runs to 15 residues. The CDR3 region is CASSIGGRAVETQYF. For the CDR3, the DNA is TGTGCCAGTAGTATTGGGGGGAGGGCCGTGGAGACCCAGTACTTC.

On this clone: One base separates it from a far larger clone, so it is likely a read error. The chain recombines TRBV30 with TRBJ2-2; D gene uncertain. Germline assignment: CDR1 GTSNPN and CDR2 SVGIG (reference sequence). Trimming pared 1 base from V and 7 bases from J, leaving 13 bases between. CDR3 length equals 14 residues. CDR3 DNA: TGTGCCTGGAGTGCCCAGCCCTGGGGCGGGGAGCTGTTTTTT. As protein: CAWSAQPWGGELFF.

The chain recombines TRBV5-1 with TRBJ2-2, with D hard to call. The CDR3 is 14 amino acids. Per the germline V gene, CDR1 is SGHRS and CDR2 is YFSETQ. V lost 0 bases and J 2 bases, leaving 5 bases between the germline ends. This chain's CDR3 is CASSLDSNTGELFF. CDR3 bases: TGCGCCAGCAGCTTGGATTCAAACACCGGGGAGCTGTTTTTT.

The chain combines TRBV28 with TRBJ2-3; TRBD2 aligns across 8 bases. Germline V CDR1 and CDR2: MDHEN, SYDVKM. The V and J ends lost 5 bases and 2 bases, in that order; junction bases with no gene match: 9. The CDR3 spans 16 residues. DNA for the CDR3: TGTGCCAGCAGTCCCTCCGGGGGGGGACACACAGATACGCAGTATTTT. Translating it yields CASSPSGGGHTDTQYF.

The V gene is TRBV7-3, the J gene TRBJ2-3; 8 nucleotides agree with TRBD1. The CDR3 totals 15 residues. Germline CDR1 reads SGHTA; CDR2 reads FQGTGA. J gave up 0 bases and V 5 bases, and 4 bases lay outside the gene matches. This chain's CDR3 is CASSPTGASTDTQYF. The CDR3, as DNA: TGTGCCAGCAGCCCGACAGGGGCAAGCACAGATACGCAGTATTTT. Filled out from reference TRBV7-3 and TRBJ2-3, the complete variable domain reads GAGVSQTPSNKVTEKGKYVELRCDPISGHTALYWYRQSLGQGPEFLIYFQGTGAADDSGLPNDRFFAVRPEGSVSTLKIQRTERGDSAVYLCASSPTGASTDTQYFGPGTRLTVL.